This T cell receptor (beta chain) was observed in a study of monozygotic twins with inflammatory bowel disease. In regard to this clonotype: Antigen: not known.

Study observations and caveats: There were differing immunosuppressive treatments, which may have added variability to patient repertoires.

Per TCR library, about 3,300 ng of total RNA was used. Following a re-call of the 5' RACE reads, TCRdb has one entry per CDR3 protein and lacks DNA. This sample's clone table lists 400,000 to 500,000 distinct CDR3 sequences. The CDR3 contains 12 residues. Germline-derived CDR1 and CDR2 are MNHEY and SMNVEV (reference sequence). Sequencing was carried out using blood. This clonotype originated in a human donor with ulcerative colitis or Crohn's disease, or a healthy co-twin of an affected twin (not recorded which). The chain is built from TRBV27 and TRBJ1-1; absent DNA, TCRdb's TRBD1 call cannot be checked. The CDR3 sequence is CASSPLFGEAFF.